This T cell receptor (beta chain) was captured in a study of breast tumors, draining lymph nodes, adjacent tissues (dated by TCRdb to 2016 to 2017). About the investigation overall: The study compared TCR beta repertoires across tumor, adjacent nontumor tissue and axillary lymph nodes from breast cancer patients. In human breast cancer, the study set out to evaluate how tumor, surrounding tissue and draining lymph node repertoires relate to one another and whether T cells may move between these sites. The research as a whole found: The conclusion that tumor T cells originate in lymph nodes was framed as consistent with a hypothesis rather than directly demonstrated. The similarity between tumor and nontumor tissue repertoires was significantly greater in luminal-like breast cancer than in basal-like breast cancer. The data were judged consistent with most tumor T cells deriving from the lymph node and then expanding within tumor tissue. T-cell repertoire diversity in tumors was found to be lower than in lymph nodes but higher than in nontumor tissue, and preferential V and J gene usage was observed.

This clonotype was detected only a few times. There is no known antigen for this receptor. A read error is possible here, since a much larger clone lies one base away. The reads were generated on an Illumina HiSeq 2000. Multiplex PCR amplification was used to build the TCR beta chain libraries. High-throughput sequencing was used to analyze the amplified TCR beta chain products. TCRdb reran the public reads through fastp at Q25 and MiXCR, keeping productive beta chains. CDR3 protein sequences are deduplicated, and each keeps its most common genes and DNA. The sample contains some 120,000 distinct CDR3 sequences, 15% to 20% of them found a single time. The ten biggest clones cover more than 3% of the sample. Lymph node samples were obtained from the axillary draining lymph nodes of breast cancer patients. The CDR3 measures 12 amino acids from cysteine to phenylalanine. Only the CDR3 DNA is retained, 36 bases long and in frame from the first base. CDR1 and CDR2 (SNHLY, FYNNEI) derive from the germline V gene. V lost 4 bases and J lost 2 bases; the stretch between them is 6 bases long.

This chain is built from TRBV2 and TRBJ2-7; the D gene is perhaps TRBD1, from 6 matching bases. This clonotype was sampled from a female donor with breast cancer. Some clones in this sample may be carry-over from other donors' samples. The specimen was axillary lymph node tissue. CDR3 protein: CASSAGAYEQYF. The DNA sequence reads TGTGCCAGCAGTGCAGGGGCCTACGAGCAGTACTTC.